The source of this T cell receptor (beta chain) is a study of shared clonotypes between healthy human individuals. Study-wide findings and caveats: Larger richness was generally estimated for naive than memory subsets. When compared with the clonotypes that were shared by all four sorted-subset donors, the non-shared clonotypes turned out to have lower generation probabilities. It was observed that about 5% of naive CD4 clonotypes were shared across a handful of donors.

Remarks on this clone: Its specificity is not known.

Assay used: immunoSEQ multiplex PCR; TCRdb lists only in-frame clones, some missing. This repertoire shows roughly 650,000 clones, around 97% found once; its top ten account for approximately 0.057%. V lost 11 bases and J 3 bases, leaving 16 bases between the germline ends. From germline, CDR1 is LNHDA and CDR2 SQIVND (reference sequence). This CDR3 region has 14 residues. The sequence derives from a woman aged 25 to 39 in good health. The V gene is TRBV19, the J gene TRBJ2-2; unclear D gene. Sequenced sample: naive CD4+ T cells sorted from blood. The subset: CD45RA+ positively selected. The DNA for the CDR3 is TGTGCCTGTTCCACCGGCGTGTACACCGGGGAGCTGTTTTTT. Its protein is CACSTGVYTGELFF.